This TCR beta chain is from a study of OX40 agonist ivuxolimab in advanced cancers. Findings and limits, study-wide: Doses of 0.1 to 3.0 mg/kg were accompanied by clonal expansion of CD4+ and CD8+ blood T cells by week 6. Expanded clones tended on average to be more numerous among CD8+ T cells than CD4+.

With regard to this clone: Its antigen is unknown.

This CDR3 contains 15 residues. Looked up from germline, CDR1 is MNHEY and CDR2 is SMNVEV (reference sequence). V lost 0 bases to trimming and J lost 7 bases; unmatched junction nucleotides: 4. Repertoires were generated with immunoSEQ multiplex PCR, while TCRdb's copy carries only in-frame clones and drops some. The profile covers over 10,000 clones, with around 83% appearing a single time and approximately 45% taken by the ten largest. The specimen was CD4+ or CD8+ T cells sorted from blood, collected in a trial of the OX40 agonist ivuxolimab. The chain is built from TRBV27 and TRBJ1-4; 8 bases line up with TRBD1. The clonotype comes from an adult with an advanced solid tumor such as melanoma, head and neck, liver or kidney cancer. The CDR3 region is CASSLSTGAIEKLFF. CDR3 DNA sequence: TGTGCCAGCAGTTTATCGACAGGGGCTATTGAAAAACTGTTTTTT.